The clone carrying this T cell receptor (beta chain) has at least ten counts. Its antigen is currently unknown. This sample was included in a study of neurological immune-mediated disorders. Over 170 million TCR-beta sequences (from 15-18 subjects) were yielded by each sequencing run. One entry per CDR3 protein results from TCRdb running MiXCR on the 5' RACE reads. The sample shows approximately 40,000 distinct CDR3 sequences, about 9.4% of them seen only once. Whole-study results and caveats: HTLV-1-associated myelopathy had the most TCR clonal expansion, and multiple sclerosis had the least, less than healthy controls.

Sequenced material: PBMCs. This sequence originates from a woman aged 25 to 39 with HTLV-1-associated myelopathy (HAM/TSP).

CDR3 sequence (DNA): TGCAGTGCCGAGGCCGCTAGCGGGGGGACCACAGATACGCAGTATTTT. It encodes CSAEAASGGTTDTQYF. The chain combines TRBV20-1 with TRBJ2-3; 11 bases are a match to TRBD2. The CDR3 sequence is 16 residues long. V trimming: 6 bases; J trimming: 2 bases; junction bases outside the gene matches: 10. The germline V gene has CDR1 DFQATT and CDR2 SNEGSKA (reference sequence).